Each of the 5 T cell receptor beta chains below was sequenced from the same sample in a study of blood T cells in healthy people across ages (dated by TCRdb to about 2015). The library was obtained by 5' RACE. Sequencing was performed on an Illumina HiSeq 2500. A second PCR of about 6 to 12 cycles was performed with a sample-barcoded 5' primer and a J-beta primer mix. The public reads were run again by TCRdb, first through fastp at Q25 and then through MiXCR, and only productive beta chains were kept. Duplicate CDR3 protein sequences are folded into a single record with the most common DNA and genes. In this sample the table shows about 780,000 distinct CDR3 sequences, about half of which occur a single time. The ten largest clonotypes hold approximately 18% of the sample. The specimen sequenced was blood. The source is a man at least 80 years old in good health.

The chain's CDR3 is CSVERVANTEAFF. As DNA, the CDR3 is TGCAGCGTTGAAAGGGTAGCGAACACTGAAGCTTTCTTT. The chain couples TRBV29-1 to TRBJ1-1; D is unclear. Deletions cut 2 bases from V and 1 base from J, with 8 bases between. The CDR3 sequence is 13 residues long. CDR1 and CDR2 from the germline V gene are SQVTM and ANQGSEA.

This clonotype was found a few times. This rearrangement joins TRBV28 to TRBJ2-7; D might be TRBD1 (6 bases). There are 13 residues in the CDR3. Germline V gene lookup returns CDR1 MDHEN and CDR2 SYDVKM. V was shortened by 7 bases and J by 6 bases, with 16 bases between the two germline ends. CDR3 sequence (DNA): TGTGCCAGCAATGACCAGGGGATGCGCGAGCAGTACTTC. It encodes CASNDQGMREQYF.

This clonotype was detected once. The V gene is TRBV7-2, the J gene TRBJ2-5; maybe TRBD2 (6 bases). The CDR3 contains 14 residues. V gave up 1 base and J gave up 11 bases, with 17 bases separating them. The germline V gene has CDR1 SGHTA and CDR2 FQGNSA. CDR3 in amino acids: CASSLGSGLDEQYF. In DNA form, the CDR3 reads TGTGCCAGCAGCTTAGGGTCGGGACTGGATGAGCAGTACTTC.

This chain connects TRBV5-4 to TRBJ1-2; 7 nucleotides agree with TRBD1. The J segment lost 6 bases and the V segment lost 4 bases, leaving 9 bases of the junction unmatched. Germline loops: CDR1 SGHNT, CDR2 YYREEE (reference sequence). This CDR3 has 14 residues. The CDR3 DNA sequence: TGTGCCAGCAGCCCACAGGGGCGGTGGGATGGCTACACCTTC. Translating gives CASSPQGRWDGYTF.

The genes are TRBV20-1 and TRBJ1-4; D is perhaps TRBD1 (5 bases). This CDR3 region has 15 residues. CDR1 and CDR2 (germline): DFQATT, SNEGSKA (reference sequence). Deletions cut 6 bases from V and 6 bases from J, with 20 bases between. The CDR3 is CSASPRAREYEKLFF. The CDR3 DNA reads TGCAGTGCATCGCCTCGGGCCAGGGAATATGAAAAACTGTTTTTT.